These T cell receptor beta chains were read from a single sample in a study of PD-1 blockade in classical Hodgkin lymphoma. Produced via immunoSEQ multiplex PCR; TCRdb's table is partial and in-frame only. The table includes thousands of clones, roughly 90% detected once. The sample consisted of peripheral blood mononuclear cells (PBMCs), taken before the fourth cycle of nivolumab. The source of these receptors is a human donor with classical Hodgkin lymphoma. The CDR3 runs from the conserved cysteine through the conserved F or W. D genes are given only for firm matches. Expanded clones get a size class; other rows say once, few or many, or leave the size out.

v_gene	abundance	d_gene	j_gene	CDR3aa	CDR3nt
TRBV5-1	-	TRBD2	TRBJ2-3	CASSLDLAGVPDTQYF	TGCGCCAGCAGCTTGGATCTAGCGGGAGTCCCAGATACGCAGTATTTT
TRBV27	once	-	TRBJ2-1	CASSSPGDVYNEQFF	TGTGCCAGCAGTTCCCCGGGGGACGTGTACAATGAGCAGTTCTTC
TRBV6-1	-	TRBD1	TRBJ1-2	CATGDRGVYGYTF	TGTGCCACTGGGGACAGGGGGGTATATGGCTACACCTTC
TRBV18	-	TRBD1	TRBJ1-1	CASSPSNRGFGTEAFF	TGTGCCAGCTCACCGTCCAACAGGGGATTTGGGACTGAAGCTTTCTTT
TRBV27	-	-	TRBJ1-6	CASRFSDENSPLHF	TGTGCCAGCAGATTTTCGGACGAAAACTCACCCCTCCACTTT
TRBV18	-	-	TRBJ1-1	CASSPRGNTEAFF	TGTGCCAGCTCACCAAGGGGAAACACTGAAGCTTTCTTT
TRBV5-1	-	-	TRBJ2-6	CASSLGGAAGANVLTF	TGCGCCAGCAGCTTGGGAGGGGCTGCGGGGGCCAACGTCCTGACTTTC
TRBV19	-	-	TRBJ2-6	CASSITGTPNHSGANVLTF	TGTGCCAGTAGTATTACCGGGACTCCGAACCACTCTGGGGCCAACGTCCTGACTTTC
TRBV6-5	-	-	TRBJ1-1	CASSYSGLNTEAFF	TGTGCCAGCAGTTACTCGGGCCTGAACACTGAAGCTTTCTTT
TRBV7-9	-	-	TRBJ1-1	CASSPGRGNTEAFF	TGTGCCAGCAGCCCGGGGAGGGGGAACACTGAAGCTTTCTTT
TRBV4-1	-	TRBD1	TRBJ1-1	CASSRDRGIRTEAFF	TGCGCCAGCAGTCGGGACAGGGGGATTAGAACTGAAGCTTTCTTT
TRBV20-1	-	-	TRBJ1-5	CSAGENQPQHF	TGCAGTGCTGGGGAGAATCAGCCCCAGCATTTT
TRBV5-1	few	-	TRBJ1-1	CASRIDTEAFF	TGCGCCAGCAGGATAGACACTGAAGCTTTCTTT
TRBV30	-	-	TRBJ1-2	CAWSGPPLQGALNYGYTF	TGTGCCTGGAGTGGCCCCCCCCTACAGGGAGCACTCAACTATGGCTACACCTTC
TRBV30	-	-	TRBJ1-6	CAWSVQSSYNSPLHF	TGTGCCTGGAGTGTCCAGAGCTCCTATAATTCACCCCTCCACTTT
TRBV5-1	-	-	TRBJ1-1	CASSWGDLLMNTEAFF	TGCGCCAGCAGCTGGGGGGACCTCCTGATGAACACTGAAGCTTTCTTT
TRBV15	few	TRBD1	TRBJ1-2	CATSRRTGSMNGYTF	TGTGCCACCAGCAGGAGGACAGGGTCTATGAATGGCTACACCTTC
TRBV7-9	-	TRBD1	TRBJ1-2	CASSFIQGYGYTF	TGTGCCAGCAGCTTTATACAGGGGTATGGCTACACCTTC
TRBV5-8	-	-	TRBJ1-6	CASSLASGFMNSPLHF	TGTGCCAGCAGCTTGGCGTCCGGGTTTATGAATTCACCCCTCCACTTT
TRBV6-1	-	-	TRBJ2-2	CASSESLSRGLFTGELFF	TGTGCCAGCAGTGAAAGTTTATCAAGGGGTCTGTTCACCGGGGAGCTGTTTTTT
TRBV10-3	-	-	TRBJ2-2	CAIRGAGELFF	TGTGCCATCAGGGGGGCCGGGGAGCTGTTTTTT
TRBV6-1	-	-	TRBJ1-5	CASSVIGQPLGSNQPQHF	TGTGCCAGCAGTGTGATTGGACAGCCCTTAGGGAGCAATCAGCCCCAGCATTTT
TRBV6-5	-	TRBD1	TRBJ1-2	CASSPGTGYGYTF	TGTGCCAGCAGCCCCGGGACAGGCTATGGCTACACCTTC
TRBV6-1	-	-	TRBJ1-4	CASRRGGDGEKLFF	TGTGCCAGCAGAAGGGGGGGTGATGGGGAAAAACTGTTTTTT
TRBV7-9	-	-	TRBJ1-2	CASSLGDPANYGYTF	TGTGCCAGCAGCTTAGGCGACCCAGCTAACTATGGCTACACCTTC
TRBV9	-	TRBD2	TRBJ2-1	CASSFSGGSYNEQFF	TGTGCCAGCAGTTTCAGCGGGGGCTCCTACAATGAGCAGTTCTTC
TRBV27	once	-	TRBJ1-2	CASSLRDEGDDGYTF	TGTGCCAGCAGTTTGAGGGACGAGGGGGACGATGGCTACACCTTC
TRBV19	-	-	TRBJ1-5	CASSGALEPQHF	TGTGCCAGTAGTGGGGCCTTGGAGCCCCAGCATTTT
TRBV19	-	-	TRBJ1-2	CASNGGATYNYGYTF	TGTGCCAGTAATGGAGGGGCCACCTATAACTATGGCTACACCTTC